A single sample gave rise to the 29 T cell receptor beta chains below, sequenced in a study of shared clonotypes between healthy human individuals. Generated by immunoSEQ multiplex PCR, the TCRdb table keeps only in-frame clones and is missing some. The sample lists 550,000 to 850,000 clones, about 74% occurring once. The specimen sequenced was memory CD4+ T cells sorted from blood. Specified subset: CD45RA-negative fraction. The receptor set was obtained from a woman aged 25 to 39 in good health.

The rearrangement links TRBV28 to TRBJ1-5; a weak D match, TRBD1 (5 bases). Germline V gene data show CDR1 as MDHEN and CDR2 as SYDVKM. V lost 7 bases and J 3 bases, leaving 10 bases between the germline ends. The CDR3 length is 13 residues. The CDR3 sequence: CASTDRLNQPQHF. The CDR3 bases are TGTGCCAGCACTGACAGACTCAATCAGCCCCAGCATTTT.

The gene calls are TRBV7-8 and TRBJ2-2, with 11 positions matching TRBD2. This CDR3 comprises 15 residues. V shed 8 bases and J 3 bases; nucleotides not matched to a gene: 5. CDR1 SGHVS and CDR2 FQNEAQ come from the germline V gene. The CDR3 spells CASPIAGGYTGELFF. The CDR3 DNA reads TGTGCCAGCCCAATAGCGGGAGGGTACACCGGGGAGCTGTTTTTT.

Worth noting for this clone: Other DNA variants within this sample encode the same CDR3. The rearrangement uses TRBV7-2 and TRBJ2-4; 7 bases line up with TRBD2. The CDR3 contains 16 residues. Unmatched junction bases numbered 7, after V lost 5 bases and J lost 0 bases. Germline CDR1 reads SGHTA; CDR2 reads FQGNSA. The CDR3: CASSPGLAGAKNIQYF. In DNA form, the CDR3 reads TGTGCCAGCAGCCCGGGGTTAGCGGGAGCCAAAAACATTCAGTACTTC.

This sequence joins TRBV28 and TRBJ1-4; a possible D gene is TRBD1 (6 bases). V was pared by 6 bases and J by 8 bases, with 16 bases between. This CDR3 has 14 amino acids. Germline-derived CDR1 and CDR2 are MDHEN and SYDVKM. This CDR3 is CASRTQGPKEKLFF. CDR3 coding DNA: TGTGCCAGCAGAACACAGGGACCAAAGGAAAAACTGTTTTTT. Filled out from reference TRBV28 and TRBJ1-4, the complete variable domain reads DVKVTQSSRYLVKRTGEKVFLECVQDMDHENMFWYRQDPGLGLRLIYFSYDVKMKEKGDIPEGYSVSREKKERFSLILESASTNQTSMYLCASRTQGPKEKLFFGSGTQLSVL.

CDR3 bases: TGTGCCAGCAGCTCCAGGACCGGCCTCTCTGGGGCCAACGTCCTGACTTTC. Encoded protein: CASSSRTGLSGANVLTF. The genes are TRBV7-8 and TRBJ2-6; no definite D call. This CDR3 is 17 amino acids long. Germline CDR1 SGHVS, CDR2 FQNEAQ. Deletions cut 4 bases from V and 0 bases from J, with 13 bases between.

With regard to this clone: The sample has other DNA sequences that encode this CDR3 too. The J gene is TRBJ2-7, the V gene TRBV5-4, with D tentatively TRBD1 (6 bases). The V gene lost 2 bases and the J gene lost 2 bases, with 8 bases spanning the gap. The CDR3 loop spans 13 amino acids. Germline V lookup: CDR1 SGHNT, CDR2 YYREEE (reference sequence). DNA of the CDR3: TGTGCCAGCAGCTTAGGGGGACCCTACGAGCAGTACTTC. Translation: CASSLGGPYEQYF. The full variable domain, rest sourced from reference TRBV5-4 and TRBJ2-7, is ETGVTQSPTHLIKTRGQQVTLRCSSQSGHNTVSWYQQALGQGPQFIFQYYREEENGRGNFPPRFSGLQFPNYSSELNVNALELDDSALYLCASSLGGPYEQYFGPGTRLTVT.

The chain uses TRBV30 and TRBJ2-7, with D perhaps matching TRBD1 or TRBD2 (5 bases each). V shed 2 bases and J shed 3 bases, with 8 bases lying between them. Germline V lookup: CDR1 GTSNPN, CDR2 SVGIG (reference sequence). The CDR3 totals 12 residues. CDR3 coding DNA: TGTGCCTGGAGTAGGGGAGACTACGAGCAGTACTTC. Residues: CAWSRGDYEQYF.

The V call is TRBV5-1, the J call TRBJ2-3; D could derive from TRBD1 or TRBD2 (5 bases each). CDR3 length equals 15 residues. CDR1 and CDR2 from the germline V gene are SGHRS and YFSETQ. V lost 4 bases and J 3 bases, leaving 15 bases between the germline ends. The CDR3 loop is CASSVSPGPTDTQYF. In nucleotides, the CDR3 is TGCGCCAGCAGCGTAAGCCCGGGACCTACAGATACGCAGTATTTT.

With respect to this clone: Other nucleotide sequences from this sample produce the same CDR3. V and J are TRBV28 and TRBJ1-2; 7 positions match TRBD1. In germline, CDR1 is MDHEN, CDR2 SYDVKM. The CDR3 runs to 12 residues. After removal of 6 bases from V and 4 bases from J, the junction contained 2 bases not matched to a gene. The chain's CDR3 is CASRGQLYGYTF. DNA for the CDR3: TGTGCCAGCAGGGGACAGCTCTATGGCTACACCTTC.

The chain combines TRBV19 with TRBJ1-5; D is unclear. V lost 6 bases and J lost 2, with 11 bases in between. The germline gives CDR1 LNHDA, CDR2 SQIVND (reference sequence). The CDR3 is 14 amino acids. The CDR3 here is CASSGVNGNQPQHF. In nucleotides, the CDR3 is TGTGCCAGTAGCGGAGTAAATGGCAATCAGCCCCAGCATTTT.

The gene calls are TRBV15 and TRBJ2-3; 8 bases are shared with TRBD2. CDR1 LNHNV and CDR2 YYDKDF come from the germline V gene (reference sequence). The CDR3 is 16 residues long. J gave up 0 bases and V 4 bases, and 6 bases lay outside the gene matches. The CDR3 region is CATSTILAESTDTQYF. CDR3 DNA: TGTGCCACCAGCACTATACTAGCGGAAAGCACAGATACGCAGTATTTT.

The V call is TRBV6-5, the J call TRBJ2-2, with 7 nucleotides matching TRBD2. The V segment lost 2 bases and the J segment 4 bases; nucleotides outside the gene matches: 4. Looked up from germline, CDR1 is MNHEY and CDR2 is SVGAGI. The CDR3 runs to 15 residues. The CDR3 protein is CASSYGGEGTGELFF. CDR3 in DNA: TGTGCCAGCAGTTACGGGGGGGAGGGCACCGGGGAGCTGTTTTTT.

DNA of the CDR3: TGCAGCGTTGTGCGGGAGGGCCCGGAGCAGTACTTC. As protein: CSVVREGPEQYF. J is TRBJ2-7 and V is TRBV29-1, with 9 positions matching TRBD2. Germline CDR1 SQVTM, CDR2 ANQGSEA. J lost 7 bases, V lost 4 bases, and 5 bases had no gene match. CDR3 size: 12 residues.

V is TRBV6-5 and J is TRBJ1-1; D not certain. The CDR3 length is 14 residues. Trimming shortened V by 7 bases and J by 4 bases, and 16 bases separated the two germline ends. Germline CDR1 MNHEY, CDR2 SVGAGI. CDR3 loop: CASKNIGKGTEAFF. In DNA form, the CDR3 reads TGTGCCAGCAAAAACATAGGGAAGGGCACTGAAGCTTTCTTT.

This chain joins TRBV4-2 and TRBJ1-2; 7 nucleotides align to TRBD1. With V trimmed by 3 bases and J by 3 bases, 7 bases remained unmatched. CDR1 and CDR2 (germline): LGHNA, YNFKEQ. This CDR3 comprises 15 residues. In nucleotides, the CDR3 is TGTGCCAGCAGCCACCGTGAAGGGGGCGACTATGGCTACACCTTC. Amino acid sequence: CASSHREGGDYGYTF.

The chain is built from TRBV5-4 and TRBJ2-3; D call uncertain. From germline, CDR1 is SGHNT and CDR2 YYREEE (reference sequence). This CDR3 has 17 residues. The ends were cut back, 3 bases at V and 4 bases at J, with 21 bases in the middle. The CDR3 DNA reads TGTGCCAGCAGCTATGTCGTAATAGGCGCAAAAGCAGATACGCAGTATTTT. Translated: CASSYVVIGAKADTQYF.

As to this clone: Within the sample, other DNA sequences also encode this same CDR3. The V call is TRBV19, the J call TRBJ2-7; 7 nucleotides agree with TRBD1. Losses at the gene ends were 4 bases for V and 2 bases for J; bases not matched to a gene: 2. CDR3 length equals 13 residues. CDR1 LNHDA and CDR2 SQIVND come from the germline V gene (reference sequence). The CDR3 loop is CASSRGTAYEQYF. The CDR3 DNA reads TGTGCCAGTAGTAGAGGGACAGCCTACGAGCAGTACTTC.

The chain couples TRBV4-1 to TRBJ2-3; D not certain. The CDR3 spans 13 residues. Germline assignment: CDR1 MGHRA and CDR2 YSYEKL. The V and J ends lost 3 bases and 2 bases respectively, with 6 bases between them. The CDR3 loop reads CASSQGNTDTQYF. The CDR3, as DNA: TGCGCCAGCAGCCAGGGAAACACAGATACGCAGTATTTT.

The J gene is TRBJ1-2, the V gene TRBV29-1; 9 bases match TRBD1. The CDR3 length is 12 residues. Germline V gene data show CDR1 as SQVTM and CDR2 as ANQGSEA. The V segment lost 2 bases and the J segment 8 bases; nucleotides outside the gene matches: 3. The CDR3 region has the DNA TGCAGCGTTGAAAGGACAGGGGCCGGCTACACCTTC. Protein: CSVERTGAGYTF.

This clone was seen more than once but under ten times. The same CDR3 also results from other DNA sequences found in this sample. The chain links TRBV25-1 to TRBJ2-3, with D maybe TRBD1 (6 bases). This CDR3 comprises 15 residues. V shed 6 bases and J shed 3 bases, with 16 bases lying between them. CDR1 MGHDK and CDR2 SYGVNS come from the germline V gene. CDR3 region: CASSGTGTITDTQYF. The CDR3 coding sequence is TGTGCCAGCAGCGGAACCGGGACAATTACAGATACGCAGTATTTT.

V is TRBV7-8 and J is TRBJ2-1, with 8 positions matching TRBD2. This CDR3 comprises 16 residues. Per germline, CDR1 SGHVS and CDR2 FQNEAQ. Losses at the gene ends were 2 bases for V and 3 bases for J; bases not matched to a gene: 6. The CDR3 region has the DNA TGTGCCAGCAGCTTACGGCGGGAGGTCTTCTACAATGAGCAGTTCTTC. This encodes CASSLRREVFYNEQFF. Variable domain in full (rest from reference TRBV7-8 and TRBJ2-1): GAGVSQSPRYKVAKRGQDVALRCDPISGHVSLFWYQQALGQGPEFLTYFQNEAQLDKSGLPSDRFFAERPEGSVSTLKIQRTQQEDSAVYLCASSLRREVFYNEQFFGPGTRLTVL.

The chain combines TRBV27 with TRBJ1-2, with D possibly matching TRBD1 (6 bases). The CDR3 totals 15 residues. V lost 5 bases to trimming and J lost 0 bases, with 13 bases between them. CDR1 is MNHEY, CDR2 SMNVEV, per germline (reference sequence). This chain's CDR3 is CASSKADRANYGYTF. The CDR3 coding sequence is TGTGCCAGCAGTAAAGCGGACAGAGCTAACTATGGCTACACCTTC.

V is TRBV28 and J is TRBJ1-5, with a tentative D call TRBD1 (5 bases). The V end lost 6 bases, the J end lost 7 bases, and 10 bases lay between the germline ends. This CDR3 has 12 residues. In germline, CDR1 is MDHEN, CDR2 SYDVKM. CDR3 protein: CASRANRQPQHF. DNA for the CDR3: TGTGCCAGCAGAGCCAACAGGCAGCCCCAGCATTTT.

In DNA, the CDR3 is TGTGCCAGCAGTTTAGACGGGACAGGTAACTACGAGCAGTACTTC. Protein sequence: CASSLDGTGNYEQYF. This chain uses TRBV28 with TRBJ2-7; 8 nucleotides line up with TRBD1. Per germline, CDR1 MDHEN and CDR2 SYDVKM. This CDR3 contains 15 residues. V was pared by 2 bases and J by 3 bases, with 6 bases of the junction left unmatched.

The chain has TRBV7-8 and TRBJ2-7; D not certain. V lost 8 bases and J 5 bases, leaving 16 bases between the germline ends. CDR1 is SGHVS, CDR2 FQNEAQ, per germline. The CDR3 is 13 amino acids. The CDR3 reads CASSESWVNEQYF. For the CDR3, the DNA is TGTGCCAGCTCCGAGTCCTGGGTTAACGAGCAGTACTTC.

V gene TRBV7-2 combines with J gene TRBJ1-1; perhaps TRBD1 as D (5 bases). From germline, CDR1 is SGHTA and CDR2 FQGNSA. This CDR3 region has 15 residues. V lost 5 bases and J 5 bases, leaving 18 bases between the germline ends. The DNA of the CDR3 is TGTGCCAGCAGCCCCTTGTCCGGGGGGGGAACTGAAGCTTTCTTT. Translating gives CASSPLSGGGTEAFF.

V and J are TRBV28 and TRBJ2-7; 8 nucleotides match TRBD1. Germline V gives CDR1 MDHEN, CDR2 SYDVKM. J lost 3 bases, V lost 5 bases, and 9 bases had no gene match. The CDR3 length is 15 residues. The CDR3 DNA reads TGTGCCAGCAGTCAAGGGGGGACAGGTAACTACGAGCAGTACTTC. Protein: CASSQGGTGNYEQYF.

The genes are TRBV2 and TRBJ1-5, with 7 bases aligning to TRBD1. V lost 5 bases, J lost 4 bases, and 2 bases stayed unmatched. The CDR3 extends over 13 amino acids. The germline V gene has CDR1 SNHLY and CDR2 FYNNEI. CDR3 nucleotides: TGTGCCAGCAGTCAGGACAGGAATCAGCCCCAGCATTTT. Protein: CASSQDRNQPQHF.

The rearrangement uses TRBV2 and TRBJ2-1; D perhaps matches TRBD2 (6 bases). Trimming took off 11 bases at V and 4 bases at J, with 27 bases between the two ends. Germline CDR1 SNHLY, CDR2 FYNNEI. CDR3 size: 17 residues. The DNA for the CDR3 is TGTGCCGGATCCAGTCTCGGGGGAGCGCCAACATACAATGAGCAGTTCTTC. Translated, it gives CAGSSLGGAPTYNEQFF.